A single sample is the source of the 26 T cell receptor beta chains below, sequenced in a study of molecular identifiers for immune sequencing clone quantification. MiXCR, run by TCRdb on the PCR reads, gives a single entry per CDR3 protein. The table records approximately 54,000 distinct CDR3 sequences, less than 25% of them present only once. The sample consisted of naive CD8+ T cells from blood, with Jurkat cell RNA spiked in. Subset indicated: FACS-sorted CD8+CD4-CCR7+CD45RA+ naive T cells. These TCRs come from a human donor in good health. Some libraries in this study had Jurkat cell RNA spiked in.

This clonotype was detected ten times or more. This chain links TRBV5-1 with TRBJ2-3; 10 nucleotides agree with TRBD1. With V trimmed by 5 bases and J by 6 bases, 9 bases remained unmatched. Germline CDR1 SGHRS, CDR2 YFSETQ. There are 15 residues in the CDR3. The chain's CDR3 is CASSPTGGRSDTQYF. In nucleotides, the CDR3 is TGCGCCAGCAGTCCGACAGGGGGCAGGTCGGATACGCAGTATTTT.

Note on this clonotype: A much bigger clone sits one base away, suggesting this may be a read error. The DNA of the CDR3 is TGTGCCAGCAGCTCCTATGCGGTAGCGGTCACAGATACGCGGTATTTT. Amino acid sequence: CASSSYAVAVTDTRYF. The V gene is TRBV7-2, the J gene TRBJ2-3, with a tentative D call TRBD2 (6 bases). Germline CDR1 SGHTA, CDR2 FQGNSA. This CDR3 is 16 amino acids long.

This clonotype was picked up a small number of times. The rearrangement links TRBV7-9 to TRBJ2-2; TRBD1 might be the D (6 bases). V lost 4 bases and J 5 bases, leaving 11 bases between the germline ends. In germline, CDR1 is SEHNR, CDR2 FQNEAQ (reference sequence). The CDR3 totals 14 residues. The CDR3 region is CASSSVGQTGELFF. The CDR3 region has the DNA TGTGCCAGCAGCTCCGTCGGACAGACCGGGGAGCTGTTTTTT.

Ten or more counts support this clonotype. This chain joins TRBV7-9 and TRBJ2-7, with TRBD1 identical over 9 bases. The germline V gene has CDR1 SEHNR and CDR2 FQNEAQ (reference sequence). V dropped 5 bases and J dropped 3; count of bases not matched to a gene: 5. The CDR3 is 14 residues long. CDR3 DNA: TGTGCCAGCAGCGCCCGGACAGGGGTCTACGAGCAGTACTTC. Protein: CASSARTGVYEQYF.

The V call is TRBV5-1, the J call TRBJ2-7; unclear D gene. Germline assignment: CDR1 SGHRS and CDR2 YFSETQ. The CDR3 runs 12 residues. V was trimmed by 2 bases and J by 1 base, leaving 4 bases between them. This chain's CDR3 is CASSFESYEQYF. The CDR3 DNA is TGCGCCAGCAGCTTCGAGTCCTACGAGCAGTACTTC.

This clonotype was found a few times. This chain links TRBV13 with TRBJ2-1, with D uncertain. Deletions cut 2 bases from V and 7 bases from J, with 6 bases between. Looked up from germline, CDR1 is PRHDT and CDR2 is FYEKMQ (reference sequence). The CDR3 has 12 residues. Here the CDR3 DNA reads TGTGCCAGCAGCTTATTTGGTAATGAGCAGTTCTTC. Translated: CASSLFGNEQFF.

This clonotype has more than one count but fewer than ten. An end of the junction differs from the germline gene, which may be a read error. V and J are TRBV11-2 and TRBJ2-5; D perhaps matches TRBD1 (6 bases). The CDR3 consists of 15 residues. The V gene's germline CDR1 is SGHAT and CDR2 FQNNGV. CDR3 sequence: CASSLDHRVGETQYF. The DNA for the CDR3 is TGTGCCAGCAGCCTAGATCACAGGGTTGGGGAGACCCAGTACTTC.

This clonotype showed up many times. The chain couples TRBV30 to TRBJ1-1; D gene unclear. Germline loops: CDR1 GTSNPN, CDR2 SVGIG (reference sequence). The V and J ends lost 0 bases and 3 bases respectively, with 8 bases between them. This CDR3 comprises 13 residues. The CDR3 DNA sequence: TGTGCCTGGAGTGTCTTGAGGTACACTGAAGCTTTCTTT. Amino acid sequence: CAWSVLRYTEAFF.

The sample holds many counts of this clonotype. The chain is built from TRBV6-5 and TRBJ2-2; perhaps TRBD1 as D (6 bases). CDR3 length: 12 residues. The V and J ends lost 10 bases and 5 bases respectively, with 11 bases between them. Per germline, CDR1 MNHEY and CDR2 SVGAGI. The CDR3 sequence is CATRTVTGELFF. The CDR3 DNA reads as TGTGCCACCCGGACAGTGACCGGGGAGCTGTTTTTT.

Regarding this clonotype: The CDR3 does not close with the conserved phenylalanine or tryptophan, likely indicating a read error. V and J are TRBV4-3 and TRBJ2-1; a possible D gene is TRBD1 (6 bases). Matching the DNA end better, TRBJ2-7 makes the J call doubtful. This CDR3 spans 13 amino acids. Germline values: CDR1 LGHNA, CDR2 YSLEER. CDR3: CASSPRQDNEQYI. The CDR3 nucleotides are TGCGCCAGCAGCCCGCGACAGGACAATGAGCAGTACATC.

A note on this clonotype: A read error may be the cause here, since a much bigger clone is one base away. The rearrangement links TRBV2 to TRBJ1-3, with TRBD1 as a possible D gene (6 bases). Germline lookup yields CDR1 SNHLY and CDR2 FYNNEI. This CDR3 is 13 amino acids long. Trimming removed 10 bases from V and 0 bases from J, with 10 bases in between. DNA for the CDR3: TGTGCCAACAGCAGGGGCTCTGGAAACACCATATATTTT. Translated, it gives CANSRGSGNTIYF.

Regarding this clonotype: A much larger clone lies a single base off, so this may be a read error. The chain carries TRBV4-1 and TRBJ2-5, with D possibly matching TRBD1 (5 bases). The V gene's germline CDR1 is MGHRA and CDR2 YSYEKL. The V and J ends lost 1 base and 2 bases respectively, with 11 bases between them. The CDR3 extends over 15 amino acids. The CDR3 region is CASSQGQRLQETQYF. CDR3 DNA: TGCGCCAGCAGCCAAGGACAGCGTCTTCAAGAGACCCAGTACTTC.

This clonotype was found many times. DNA for the CDR3: TGTGCCAGCAGCCACCCGACAGGGGGCAACGAAGCTTTCTTT. Its protein product is CASSHPTGGNEAFF. V usage is TRBV11-2 and J usage is TRBJ1-1; 10 positions match TRBD1. Germline V gene data show CDR1 as SGHAT and CDR2 as FQNNGV. With 5 bases clipped from V and 8 bases from J, the junction kept 8 bases outside the gene matches. This CDR3 contains 14 residues.

At least ten counts were recorded for this clonotype. The genes are TRBV28 and TRBJ1-4, with D possibly matching TRBD1 (5 bases). The CDR3 covers 14 residues. Germline CDR1 is MDHEN and CDR2 is SYDVKM. Trimming left V 6 bases short and J 4 bases short, with 12 bases between. The CDR3 reads CASRTGPGNEKLFF. In DNA, the CDR3 is TGTGCCAGCAGGACGGGACCGGGTAATGAAAAACTGTTTTTT.

Comments on this clonotype: A much more abundant neighbour one base away suggests this may be a read error. The gene calls are TRBV2 and TRBJ2-3; a weak D match, TRBD2 (5 bases). The CDR3 is 13 amino acids. Per the germline V gene, CDR1 is SNHLY and CDR2 is FYNNEI. CDR3 sequence reads: CASSGTGLDTQSF. The CDR3 DNA reads as TGTGCCAGCAGTGGGACGGGGTTAGATACGCAGTCTTTT.

This clonotype has at least ten counts. The CDR3 DNA reads as TGTGCCAGCAGCTTAATGGTGGAGGCGGGGTCCCAAGATACGCAGTATTTT. Translating it yields CASSLMVEAGSQDTQYF. V gene TRBV13 combines with J gene TRBJ2-3; D may be TRBD2 (6 bases). The CDR3 is 17 residues long. The ends were cut back, 2 bases at V and 5 bases at J, with 20 bases in the middle. Germline V CDR1 and CDR2: PRHDT, FYEKMQ (reference sequence). Drawing the rest from reference TRBV13 and TRBJ2-3, the complete variable domain is AAGVIQSPRHLIKEKRETATLKCYPIPRHDTVYWYQQGPGQDPQFLISFYEKMQSDKGSIPDRFSAQQFSDYHSELNMSSLELGDSALYFCASSLMVEAGSQDTQYFGPGTRLTVL.

This clonotype has more than one count but fewer than ten. This chain uses TRBV19 with TRBJ2-7, with D possibly matching TRBD1 (5 bases). Germline lookup yields CDR1 LNHDA and CDR2 SQIVND (reference sequence). V gave up 7 bases and J gave up 0 bases, with 34 bases separating them. The CDR3 has 21 residues. The CDR3 DNA follows: TGTGCCAGTATTCCTCCACCCCTCGGCCCTCTTCTGACAGAGAGCTCCTACGAGCAGTACTTC. Amino acid sequence: CASIPPPLGPLLTESSYEQYF.

At least ten counts were recorded for this clonotype. This sequence joins TRBV27 and TRBJ1-5, with 9 bases matching TRBD1. Germline CDR1 is MNHEY and CDR2 is SMNVEV (reference sequence). There are 14 residues in the CDR3. The V gene end was trimmed by 5 bases and the J gene end by 4 bases; junction bases not matched to a gene: 3. Here the CDR3 DNA reads TGTGCCAGCAGTCACGGACAGGGGAATCAGCCCCAGCATTTT. This encodes CASSHGQGNQPQHF.

As concerns this clonotype: The junction departs from germline at one end; a sequencing error may be responsible. J is TRBJ1-2 and V is TRBV6-1, with unresolved D. This CDR3 spans 16 amino acids. The germline gives CDR1 MNHNS, CDR2 SASEGT. The CDR3 coding sequence is TGTGCCAGCAGTGAAGTTCAGGTTTCTACTAACCATGGCTACACCTTC. Amino acids: CASSEVQVSTNHGYTF.

This clonotype was counted ten times or more. The chain uses TRBV2 and TRBJ2-3; 11 bases are shared with TRBD2. Germline CDR1 is SNHLY and CDR2 is FYNNEI. V dropped 8 bases and J dropped 4; count of bases not matched to a gene: 8. The CDR3 loop spans 15 amino acids. The CDR3 is CASARLAGTSDTQYF. DNA of the CDR3: TGTGCCAGCGCTCGACTAGCGGGAACCTCAGATACGCAGTATTTT.

The sample holds many counts of this clonotype. V usage is TRBV13 and J usage is TRBJ1-4, with a tentative D call TRBD1 (6 bases). The CDR3 runs to 17 residues. The germline V and J ends were trimmed by 6 bases and 5 bases, with 22 bases remaining between them. Germline V lookup: CDR1 PRHDT, CDR2 FYEKMQ (reference sequence). The CDR3 coding sequence is TGTGCCAGCAGTATCCGCTATGGGGGGCGATGGAATGAAAAACTGTTTTTT. Amino acids: CASSIRYGGRWNEKLFF.

This clonotype was found many times. This chain links TRBV19 with TRBJ2-3; TRBD2 matches at 9 bases. The CDR3 runs 16 residues. The ends lost 3 bases at V and 6 bases at J; junction bases unmatched: 10. Germline V gives CDR1 LNHDA, CDR2 SQIVND (reference sequence). CDR3 DNA: TGTGCCAGTAGTATTAATAGCGGGAGTGTGAGTGATACGCAGTATTTT. Protein product: CASSINSGSVSDTQYF.

Concerning this clonotype: Just one base apart from a much larger clone, this may be a read error. This rearrangement joins TRBV28 to TRBJ1-1, with D hard to call. The CDR3 has 13 amino acids. Germline CDR1 and CDR2: MDHEN and SYDVKM. CDR3 in DNA: TGTGCCAGCCGTTTATTGCCGAACACTGAAGCTTTCTTT. It encodes CASRLLPNTEAFF. The full variable domain, in which reference TRBV28 and TRBJ1-1 provide the parts outside the CDR3, is DVKVTQSSRYLVKRTGEKVFLECVQDMDHENMFWYRQDPGLGLRLIYFSYDVKMKEKGDIPEGYSVSREKKERFSLILESASTNQTSMYLCASRLLPNTEAFFGQGTRLTVV.

In the case of this clonotype: Since a much larger clone is just one base distant, this may be a read error. This sequence joins TRBV23-1 and TRBJ1-1; no clear D gene. TRBV23-1 is an open reading frame whose function is uncertain. This CDR3 comprises 10 residues. CDR3 sequence (DNA): TGCGCCAGCAGAGGCACTGAAGCTCTCTTT. Its protein product is CASRGTEALF.

The chain uses TRBV24-1 and TRBJ1-5; perhaps TRBD1 as D (6 bases). CDR3 size: 16 residues. With 4 bases removed from V and 4 bases from J, the gap between germline ends came to 16 bases. CDR1 KGHDR and CDR2 SFDVKD come from the germline V gene. The CDR3 sequence is CATSEGAGDLNQPQHF. The CDR3 DNA reads as TGTGCCACCAGTGAGGGGGCCGGAGACCTTAATCAGCCCCAGCATTTT.

This clonotype was seen at least ten times. This rearrangement joins TRBV20-1 to TRBJ2-4; D not resolved. The germline V and J ends were trimmed by 0 bases and 0 bases, with 9 bases remaining between them. The germline CDR1 and CDR2 sequences are DFQATT and SNEGSKA (reference sequence). The CDR3 spans 15 residues. The CDR3 nucleotides read TGCAGTGCTAGAGATTTGACCTTAGCCAAAAACATTCAGTACTTC. Amino acid sequence: CSARDLTLAKNIQYF.